The 23 T cell receptor beta chains in this list originate from one sample, sequenced in a study of blood T cell repertoires in COVID-19 (dated by TCRdb to 2020 to 2022). Libraries were built with the immunoSEQ multiplex PCR assay. Drawn from immuneACCESS, this table holds only the in-frame rearrangements with V and J called that TCRdb kept. Clones are partly lost; checked studies trace under half to an unresolved V gene and leave the rest unexplained. For this sample the table gives about 250,000 clones, of which 85% to 90% were detected only once. Of the sample, over 1.1% falls within the top ten clones. The sequencing sample was made of peripheral blood. The source of these receptors is an older man with acute or convalescent COVID-19.

The rearrangement joins TRBV7-2 to TRBJ2-1; D gene unclear. This CDR3 spans 13 amino acids. Looked up from germline, CDR1 is SGHTA and CDR2 is FQGNSA. V dropped 0 bases and J dropped 9 bases, with 9 bases sitting between them. The CDR3 DNA follows: TGTGCCAGCAGCTTAGCGGTGTCGGTTGAGCAGTTCTTC. Its translation: CASSLAVSVEQFF.

The chain links TRBV28 to TRBJ2-7; D unclear. V lost 2 bases, J lost 10 bases, and 15 bases lay in between. The CDR3 totals 13 residues. CDR1 is MDHEN, CDR2 SYDVKM, per germline. CDR3 protein: CASSLPARQDQYF. Written as DNA, the CDR3 is TGTGCCAGCAGTTTACCCGCCAGGCAGGATCAGTACTTC.

The chain joins TRBV6-1 to TRBJ2-3; tentative D call: TRBD2 (5 bases). The length of the CDR3 is 15 residues. V gave up 1 base and J gave up 1 base, with 9 bases separating them. Germline V gives CDR1 MNHNS, CDR2 SASEGT. The DNA of the CDR3 is TGTGCCAGCAGTGAAGGAGTAGCGCGCACAGATACGCAGTATTTT. This sequence encodes CASSEGVARTDTQYF.

The chain joins TRBV28 to TRBJ1-4; D unclear. V dropped 7 bases and J dropped 3 bases, with 15 bases sitting between them. Germline-derived CDR1 and CDR2 are MDHEN and SYDVKM. The CDR3 consists of 15 residues. The CDR3 sequence is CASNGFGTSNEKLFF. For the CDR3, the DNA is TGTGCCAGCAATGGCTTTGGCACGTCTAATGAAAAACTGTTTTTT.

V and J are TRBV15 and TRBJ2-5; the D is unclear. This CDR3 contains 14 residues. The V gene's germline CDR1 is LNHNV and CDR2 YYDKDF (reference sequence). V was clipped by 0 bases and J by 3 bases, with 8 bases between them. CDR3 DNA: TGTGCCACCAGCAGAGATAACGGTAAAGAGACCCAGTACTTC. This translates into CATSRDNGKETQYF.

This clone was seen a single time. This sequence joins TRBV5-6 and TRBJ1-1; tentatively, D is TRBD1 (6 bases). The ends were cut back, 1 base at V and 4 bases at J, with 14 bases in the middle. The V gene's germline CDR1 is SGHDT and CDR2 YYEEEE. The CDR3 is 15 amino acids. DNA of the CDR3: TGTGCCAGCAGCTTGAATGGGGGGGCCGGCACTGAAGCTTTCTTT. Amino acid sequence: CASSLNGGAGTEAFF. Complete variable domain (other parts from reference TRBV5-6 and TRBJ1-1): DAGVTQSPTHLIKTRGQQVTLRCSPKSGHDTVSWYQQALGQGPQFIFQYYEEEERQRGNFPDRFSGHQFPNYSSELNVNALLLGDSALYLCASSLNGGAGTEAFFGQGTRLTVV.

The chain carries TRBV3-1 (or the pseudogene TRBV3-2) and TRBJ2-1, with 10 nucleotides matching TRBD2. The V gene end was trimmed by 0 bases and the J gene end by 4 bases; junction bases not matched to a gene: 6. The CDR3 is 17 residues long. Germline-derived CDR1 and CDR2 are LGHDT and YNNKEL (reference sequence). CDR3 protein: CASSQEFLAGVYNEQFF. CDR3 bases: TGTGCCAGCAGCCAAGAGTTCCTAGCGGGAGTTTACAATGAGCAGTTCTTC.

This chain connects TRBV6-2 or TRBV6-3 to TRBJ1-5; possible D gene TRBD1, 6 bases. Trimming shortened V by 10 bases and J by 2 bases, and 18 bases separated the two germline ends. The germline V gene encodes CDR1 MNHEY and CDR2 SVGEGT. CDR3 length: 15 residues. CDR3 in amino acids: CATTPGGAGNQPQHF. CDR3 nucleotide sequence: TGTGCCACCACCCCCGGGGGGGCTGGCAATCAGCCCCAGCATTTT.

The V gene is TRBV27, the J gene TRBJ2-3; D gene ambiguous. This CDR3 region has 15 residues. V dropped 6 bases and J dropped 1 base, with 14 bases sitting between them. Germline loops: CDR1 MNHEY, CDR2 SMNVEV (reference sequence). The CDR3 nucleotides are TGTGCCAGCAGCGCCCTTGCGCTTGGCACAGATACGCAGTATTTT. Its translation: CASSALALGTDTQYF.

The chain combines TRBV5-1 with TRBJ1-4; no reliable D call. Germline V lookup: CDR1 SGHRS, CDR2 YFSETQ. This CDR3 spans 15 amino acids. V was pared by 0 bases and J by 0 bases, with 6 bases between. The CDR3, as DNA: TGCGCCAGCAGCTTGGTGGCCTCAACTAATGAAAAACTGTTTTTT. Encoded protein: CASSLVASTNEKLFF.

This chain links TRBV29-1 with TRBJ1-2, with 9 bases lining up with TRBD1. From germline, CDR1 is SQVTM and CDR2 ANQGSEA. Losses at the gene ends were 0 bases for V and 2 bases for J; bases not matched to a gene: 4. This CDR3 spans 15 amino acids. CDR3 loop: CSVEEVGQGNYGYTF. Here the CDR3 DNA reads TGCAGCGTTGAAGAGGTGGGACAGGGAAACTATGGCTACACCTTC.

The chain has TRBV5-1 and TRBJ2-2; 7 bases map to TRBD1. V shed 5 bases, J shed 5 bases, and the junction held 0 bases outside the gene matches. CDR1 is SGHRS and CDR2 is YFSETQ in the germline V gene. The CDR3 length is 12 residues. The CDR3 sequence: CASRTGTGELFF. Here the CDR3 DNA reads TGCGCCAGCAGGACAGGGACCGGGGAGCTGTTTTTT.

The V and J genes are TRBV24-1 and TRBJ2-2; 8 bases are shared with TRBD1. V was pared by 1 base and J by 6 bases, with 12 bases of the junction left unmatched. The CDR3 runs 18 residues. Germline loops: CDR1 KGHDR, CDR2 SFDVKD. The CDR3 region has the DNA TGTGCCACCAGTGATTTTTCATTAGGGACAGGCAAGGCCGGGGAGCTGTTTTTT. Its translation: CATSDFSLGTGKAGELFF.

This clone was counted a few times. The rearrangement joins TRBV29-1 to TRBJ1-2, with D possibly being TRBD1 (5 bases). The CDR3 consists of 13 residues. Germline V lookup: CDR1 SQVTM, CDR2 ANQGSEA. V was clipped by 5 bases and J by 3 bases, with 13 bases between them. As DNA, the CDR3 is TGCAGCGTTAGCCTGGGGGGGGACTATGGCTACACCTTC. It yields the protein CSVSLGGDYGYTF. Combining the CDR3 with reference TRBV29-1 and TRBJ1-2 gives the whole variable domain SAVISQKPSRDICQRGTSLTIQCQVDSQVTMMFWYRQQPGQSLTLIATANQGSEATYESGFVIDKFPISRPNLTFSTLTVSNMSPEDSSIYLCSVSLGGDYGYTFGSGTRLTVV.

The rearrangement links TRBV4-1 to TRBJ1-1, with D possibly matching TRBD1 (5 bases). Germline V gene lookup returns CDR1 MGHRA and CDR2 YSYEKL. This CDR3 is 16 amino acids long. The V gene lost 0 bases and the J gene lost 1 base, with 12 bases spanning the gap. The CDR3, as DNA: TGCGCCAGCAGCCAAGATGTCGGACAATCGAACACTGAAGCTTTCTTT. Translation gives CASSQDVGQSNTEAFF.

This clone showed up just a few times. The chain combines TRBV9 with TRBJ2-1; D is possibly TRBD1 (6 bases). The CDR3 covers 14 residues. CDR1 SGDLS and CDR2 YYNGEE come from the germline V gene. The V end lost 0 bases, the J end lost 9 bases, and 13 bases lay between the germline ends. The CDR3 sequence: CASSVATGRGEQFF. CDR3 nucleotide sequence: TGTGCCAGCAGCGTAGCTACAGGGCGCGGTGAGCAGTTCTTC.

The J gene is TRBJ2-1, the V gene TRBV7-2; a weak D match, TRBD2 (5 bases). The V gene lost 1 base and the J gene lost 7 bases, with 14 bases spanning the gap. This CDR3 has 15 residues. The germline CDR1 and CDR2 sequences are SGHTA and FQGNSA. CDR3 DNA: TGTGCCAGCAGCTTAGGTACTTACGGCGGGAATGAGCAGTTCTTC. Translated, it gives CASSLGTYGGNEQFF.

This sequence joins TRBV24-1 and TRBJ2-1; D is possibly TRBD2 (7 bases). CDR3 length: 17 amino acids. Trimming removed 4 bases at V and 5 bases at J, with 20 bases between. Germline assignment: CDR1 KGHDR and CDR2 SFDVKD. The CDR3 is CATSEGKGGGRDNEQFF. The CDR3, as DNA: TGTGCCACCAGTGAGGGTAAAGGGGGGGGCCGCGACAATGAGCAGTTCTTC.

This clone was seen only a few times. The chain couples TRBV18 to TRBJ2-7; D may be TRBD1 (8 bases). Germline V CDR1 and CDR2: KGHSH, LQKENI. V gave up 4 bases and J gave up 4 bases, with 11 bases separating them. This CDR3 has 13 amino acids. Here the CDR3 reads CASSQQGGYEQYF. CDR3 sequence (DNA): TGTGCCAGCTCACAACAGGGGGGGTACGAGCAGTACTTC.

Written as DNA, the CDR3 is TGTGCCAGCAGTTACAGTCGCGGGACGGCCGGGGAGCTGTTTTTT. This sequence encodes CASSYSRGTAGELFF. The chain employs TRBV6-2 or TRBV6-3 and TRBJ2-2; possibly TRBD2 for D (6 bases). CDR1 and CDR2 from the germline V gene are MNHEY and SVGEGT. The V and J ends lost 2 bases and 6 bases respectively, with 13 bases between them. The CDR3 length is 15 residues.

This chain joins TRBV6-5 and TRBJ2-5, with 9 bases matching TRBD1. J lost 4 bases, V lost 7 bases, and 7 bases had no gene match. Germline CDR1 reads MNHEY; CDR2 reads SVGAGI. The length of the CDR3 is 14 residues. CDR3 in DNA: TGTGCCAGCAAGAGGGACAGGGACAGAGAGACCCAGTACTTC. It specifies CASKRDRDRETQYF.

This clone came up once. The chain links TRBV5-1 to TRBJ1-2, with TRBD1 matching 9 bases. V shed 7 bases, J shed 6 bases, and the junction held 13 bases outside the gene matches. CDR3 length: 15 residues. The V gene's germline CDR1 is SGHRS and CDR2 YFSETQ. The CDR3 bases are TGCGCCAGCTCTCCTCTACAGGGGGCGCGTGATGGCTACACCTTC. Translation gives CASSPLQGARDGYTF.

The rearrangement joins TRBV29-1 to TRBJ2-3; TRBD2 matches at 10 bases. CDR3 length equals 15 residues. Per the germline V gene, CDR1 is SQVTM and CDR2 is ANQGSEA. Trimming cost V 7 bases and J 4 bases; bases outside gene matches: 11. CDR3 coding DNA: TGCAGCGGCCGAGCTAGCGGGAGTTCTCCAGATACGCAGTATTTT. Translation gives CSGRASGSSPDTQYF.